These 31 T cell receptor beta chains came from one sample sequenced in a study of T cell changes during pregnancy in multiple sclerosis. Using immunoSEQ multiplex PCR, the repertoire was profiled, and TCRdb retains in-frame clones only, with some absent. The sample has tens of thousands of clones; around 80% are singletons. This sample comprised CD4+ T cells from peripheral blood mononuclear cells, obtained before pregnancy. The receptors originated from a female donor with multiple sclerosis, enrolled in a pregnancy study.

V is TRBV11-2 and J is TRBJ1-2; D not certain. Trimming shortened V by 6 bases and J by 5 bases, and 19 bases separated the two germline ends. The V gene's germline CDR1 is SGHAT and CDR2 FQNNGV. The CDR3 spans 15 residues. The CDR3 bases are TGTGCCAGCAGGTCTTACGGGTCCCGGAAATATGGCTACACCTTC. Its protein is CASRSYGSRKYGYTF.

The chain combines TRBV7-9 with TRBJ1-1; D perhaps matches TRBD1 (5 bases). Germline CDR1 reads SEHNR; CDR2 reads FQNEAQ (reference sequence). The CDR3 covers 13 residues. Trimming pared 5 bases from V and 9 bases from J, leaving 16 bases between. For the CDR3, the DNA is TGTGCCAGCAGCCCCAACGTCCAGGGAAAAGCTTTCTTT. Translating it yields CASSPNVQGKAFF.

This chain links TRBV19 with TRBJ2-3; tentatively, D is TRBD1 (6 bases). In germline, CDR1 is LNHDA, CDR2 SQIVND (reference sequence). With 1 base removed from V and 0 bases from J, the gap between germline ends came to 11 bases. The CDR3 is made up of 16 amino acids. CDR3 amino acids: CASSIGTGPSTDTQYF. The CDR3 DNA follows: TGTGCCAGTAGTATAGGTACAGGGCCGAGCACAGATACGCAGTATTTT.

This clone was observed a handful of times. This CDR3 is CASSPPQGGDTEAFF. The CDR3 nucleotides read TGTGCCAGCTCACCACCGCAGGGAGGGGACACTGAAGCTTTCTTT. The rearrangement joins TRBV18 to TRBJ1-1; TRBD1 is a possible D gene (5 bases). CDR3 length: 15 residues. V shed 0 bases and J shed 3 bases, with 11 bases lying between them. Per germline, CDR1 KGHSH and CDR2 LQKENI.

CDR3 sequence (DNA): TGTGCCAGCTCACCAGGGCCTGGGACGGGGGACCCAGATACGCAGTATTTT. This sequence encodes CASSPGPGTGDPDTQYF. The chain is built from TRBV18 and TRBJ2-3; D perhaps matches TRBD2 (6 bases). CDR3 size: 17 residues. V lost 2 bases, J lost 4 bases, and 19 bases lay in between. Germline V gives CDR1 KGHSH, CDR2 LQKENI.

This sequence joins TRBV14 and TRBJ1-6, with TRBD1 matching 7 bases. V shed 1 base, J shed 8 bases, and the junction held 5 bases outside the gene matches. The CDR3 consists of 15 residues. Germline values: CDR1 SGHDN, CDR2 FVKESK. This CDR3 is CASSQGQGSDSPLHF. CDR3 sequence (DNA): TGTGCCAGCAGCCAAGGACAGGGTTCCGATTCACCCCTCCACTTT.

The chain uses TRBV5-1 and TRBJ1-1; 11 bases align to TRBD1. The CDR3 is 18 residues long. CDR1 and CDR2 (germline): SGHRS, YFSETQ. J lost 4 bases, V lost 6 bases, and 17 bases had no gene match. CDR3 sequence: CASKPGSGTGGQGTEAFF. The CDR3 DNA reads as TGCGCCAGCAAACCGGGTTCCGGGACAGGGGGGCAAGGCACTGAAGCTTTCTTT. Combining the CDR3 with reference TRBV5-1 and TRBJ1-1 gives the whole variable domain KAGVTQTPRYLIKTRGQQVTLSCSPISGHRSVSWYQQTPGQGLQFLFEYFSETQRNKGNFPGRFSGRQFSNSRSEMNVSTLELGDSALYLCASKPGSGTGGQGTEAFFGQGTRLTVV.

Here the CDR3 DNA reads TGTGCCAGCAGCTTTGGAAATATGCGGAGCCGAGACAATGAGCAGTTCTTC. It encodes CASSFGNMRSRDNEQFF. The chain combines TRBV5-4 with TRBJ2-1, with D unclear. The CDR3 totals 17 residues. The germline V and J ends were trimmed by 2 bases and 5 bases, with 20 bases remaining between them. Germline V CDR1 and CDR2: SGHNT, YYREEE (reference sequence).

The rearrangement links TRBV11-2 to TRBJ1-1; 10 bases match TRBD1. The CDR3 has 16 residues. V gave up 6 bases and J gave up 6 bases; unmatched junction bases: 13. Germline V gene data show CDR1 as SGHAT and CDR2 as FQNNGV. In DNA form, the CDR3 reads TGTGCCAGCAGAGGAGAGGGACAGGGGATTCGCGCTGAAGCTTTCTTT. The encoded protein is CASRGEGQGIRAEAFF.

The chain uses TRBV6-6 and TRBJ2-7; D might be TRBD2 (6 bases). There are 15 residues in the CDR3. Germline V gene data show CDR1 as MNHNY and CDR2 as SVGAGI (reference sequence). The ends were cut back, 0 bases at V and 7 bases at J, with 16 bases in the middle. This chain's CDR3 is CASSYSTSFSGEQYF. CDR3 coding DNA: TGTGCCAGCAGTTACTCAACTAGCTTTTCGGGTGAGCAGTACTTC.

Concerning this clone itself: The junction departs from germline at one end; a sequencing error may be responsible. The chain links TRBV5-1 to TRBJ2-7; D is possibly TRBD2 (5 bases). Germline V gene data show CDR1 as SGHRS and CDR2 as YFSETQ. The CDR3 consists of 14 residues. This CDR3 reads CASTLGQDSNEQYF. In nucleotides, the CDR3 is TGCGCCAGCACCCTTGGTCAGGACTCCAACGAGCAGTACTTC. Complete variable domain (other parts from reference TRBV5-1 and TRBJ2-7): KAGVTQTPRYLIKTRGQQVTLSCSPISGHRSVSWYQQTPGQGLQFLFEYFSETQRNKGNFPGRFSGRQFSNSRSEMNVSTLELGDSALYLCASTLGQDSNEQYFGPGTRLTVT.

The chain employs TRBV7-2 and TRBJ2-3; 14 positions match TRBD2. CDR1 and CDR2 from the germline V gene are SGHTA and FQGNSA. J gave up 1 base and V 5 bases, and 5 bases lay outside the gene matches. The CDR3 has 17 amino acids. The CDR3 is CASSKGTSGGGTDTQYF. CDR3 nucleotide sequence: TGTGCCAGCAGCAAAGGGACTAGCGGGGGTGGCACAGATACGCAGTATTTT. Together with reference TRBV7-2 and TRBJ2-3, the CDR3 gives the full variable domain: GAGVSQSPSNKVTEKGKDVELRCDPISGHTALYWYRQSLGQGLEFLIYFQGNSAPDKSGLPSDRFSAERTGGSVSTLTIQRTQQEDSAVYLCASSKGTSGGGTDTQYFGPGTRLTVL.

This clone was seen a handful of times. The chain carries TRBV27 and TRBJ1-3; D unresolved. The V end lost 4 bases, the J end lost 7 bases, and 14 bases lay between the germline ends. Germline-derived CDR1 and CDR2 are MNHEY and SMNVEV (reference sequence). CDR3 size: 14 residues. The CDR3 DNA follows: TGTGCCAGCAGTTCCTCAGCGGGATCCAACACCATATATTTT. Translated, it gives CASSSSAGSNTIYF.

The rearrangement links TRBV6-5 to TRBJ1-5; 7 nucleotides match TRBD1. This CDR3 region has 15 residues. J lost 7 bases, V lost 4 bases, and 10 bases had no gene match. CDR1 and CDR2 from the germline V gene are MNHEY and SVGAGI. The CDR3 sequence: CASSSVEGARQPQHF. CDR3 bases: TGTGCCAGCAGTTCGGTGGAGGGGGCTAGGCAGCCCCAGCATTTT.

The gene calls are TRBV7-8 and TRBJ2-5, with a tentative D call TRBD1 (6 bases). Germline-derived CDR1 and CDR2 are SGHVS and FQNEAQ. This CDR3 spans 13 amino acids. The V end lost 5 bases, the J end lost 5 bases, and 12 bases lay between the germline ends. The CDR3 region has the DNA TGTGCCAGCAGCAACAGGGTCCGTGAGACCCAGTACTTC. This sequence encodes CASSNRVRETQYF.

CDR3 sequence reads: CASSLRRDTGELFF. The CDR3 DNA reads TGTGCCAGCAGCCTCAGGAGGGACACCGGGGAGCTGTTTTTT. This rearrangement joins TRBV11-3 to TRBJ2-2; the D gene is possibly TRBD2 (6 bases). CDR1 and CDR2 from the germline V gene are SGHNT and YENEEA. CDR3 length: 14 residues. V lost 5 bases and J lost 3, with 10 bases in between. The full variable domain, rest sourced from reference TRBV11-3 and TRBJ2-2, is EAGVVQSPRYKIIEKKQPVAFWCNPISGHNTLYWYLQNLGQGPELLIRYENEEAVDDSQLPKDRFSAERLKGVDSTLKIQPAELGDSAVYLCASSLRRDTGELFFGEGSRLTVL.

V is TRBV5-1 and J is TRBJ1-4; D gene ambiguous. V was clipped by 0 bases and J by 2 bases, with 5 bases between them. The CDR3 spans 14 residues. The germline gives CDR1 SGHRS, CDR2 YFSETQ. The CDR3 DNA reads TGCGCCAGCAGCTTGGGAGGCACTAATGAAAAACTGTTTTTT. This gives the protein CASSLGGTNEKLFF.

The chain joins TRBV20-1 to TRBJ2-5; D is unresolved. The CDR3 has 10 amino acids. Looked up from germline, CDR1 is DFQATT and CDR2 is SNEGSKA (reference sequence). The V and J ends lost 6 bases and 5 bases respectively, with 7 bases between them. CDR3 sequence (DNA): TGCAGTGCCGTCAGGGAGACCCAGTACTTC. It codes for CSAVRETQYF.

With respect to this clone: The junction differs from germline at one of its ends, possibly a read error. The chain couples TRBV11-2 to TRBJ2-7; D is unresolved. The CDR3 totals 12 residues. Germline V gene data show CDR1 as SGHAT and CDR2 as FQNNGV. CDR3 sequence: CASSLGPPSMHF. CDR3 DNA: TGTGCCAGCAGCTTAGGTCCCCCCAGTATGCACTTC.

The chain recombines TRBV6-1 with TRBJ2-4, with D uncertain. The germline gives CDR1 MNHNS, CDR2 SASEGT. V was shortened by 1 base and J by 7 bases, with 8 bases between the two germline ends. The CDR3 is 13 amino acids. CDR3 bases: TGTGCCAGCAGTGAAGTAGTACAGAACATTCAGTACTTC. This gives the protein CASSEVVQNIQYF.

This clone was picked up a small number of times. The chain employs TRBV6-5 and TRBJ2-7, with 11 bases lining up with TRBD2. The CDR3 covers 15 residues. Germline CDR1 is MNHEY and CDR2 is SVGAGI. V trimming: 7 bases; J trimming: 3 bases; junction bases outside the gene matches: 8. The CDR3 DNA is TGTGCCAGCACCAGGGGGACTAGCGGAAGCTACGAGCAGTACTTC. It specifies CASTRGTSGSYEQYF.

This chain uses TRBV4-1 with TRBJ2-7, with D maybe TRBD1 (5 bases). Germline assignment: CDR1 MGHRA and CDR2 YSYEKL. V lost 1 base, J lost 3 bases, and 19 bases lay in between. This CDR3 is built from 17 residues. CDR3 in amino acids: CASSQVPRAAEFYEQYF. The CDR3 nucleotides read TGCGCCAGCAGCCAAGTCCCCAGGGCGGCAGAATTCTACGAGCAGTACTTC.

The chain has TRBV11-2 and TRBJ1-2; D may be TRBD1 (6 bases). V was trimmed by 3 bases and J by 2 bases, leaving 13 bases between them. This CDR3 contains 15 residues. Germline CDR1 reads SGHAT; CDR2 reads FQNNGV. The CDR3 sequence is CASSFPRTANYGYTF. CDR3 bases: TGTGCCAGCAGCTTTCCTAGGACAGCGAACTATGGCTACACCTTC.

This chain joins TRBV27 and TRBJ1-6, with D unclear. The CDR3 is 16 residues long. Trimming shortened V by 6 bases and J by 6 bases, and 18 bases separated the two germline ends. In germline, CDR1 is MNHEY, CDR2 SMNVEV (reference sequence). CDR3 coding DNA: TGTGCCAGCAGGCCTCCCTACGCTCGATTTAATTCACCCCTCCACTTT. Translating it yields CASRPPYARFNSPLHF.

This clone was picked up a small number of times. The chain combines TRBV25-1 with TRBJ2-3; 7 bases line up with TRBD1. This CDR3 is built from 14 residues. V lost 6 bases and J lost 0; bases outside the gene matches: 3. Germline V lookup: CDR1 MGHDK, CDR2 SYGVNS. CDR3 sequence: CASRGGLSTDTQYF. As DNA, the CDR3 is TGTGCCAGCAGAGGGGGCTTAAGCACAGATACGCAGTATTTT.

This chain joins TRBV5-1 and TRBJ2-2; D gene unclear. V lost 0 bases and J lost 6, with 3 bases in between. CDR1 is SGHRS and CDR2 is YFSETQ in the germline V gene. There are 12 residues in the CDR3. The CDR3 loop is CASSLEPGELFF. Written as DNA, the CDR3 is TGCGCCAGCAGCTTGGAGCCCGGGGAGCTGTTTTTT. Variable domain in full (rest from reference TRBV5-1 and TRBJ2-2): KAGVTQTPRYLIKTRGQQVTLSCSPISGHRSVSWYQQTPGQGLQFLFEYFSETQRNKGNFPGRFSGRQFSNSRSEMNVSTLELGDSALYLCASSLEPGELFFGEGSRLTVL.

This rearrangement joins TRBV7-2 to TRBJ2-7; D is perhaps TRBD1 (6 bases). V was pared by 4 bases and J by 3 bases, with 10 bases between. The CDR3 is 13 amino acids. CDR1 and CDR2 (germline): SGHTA, FQGNSA. CDR3 protein: CASSSTGRYEQYF. In DNA form, the CDR3 reads TGTGCCAGCAGCTCGACAGGACGCTACGAGCAGTACTTC.

Only one count was recorded for this clone. This rearrangement joins TRBV6-1 to TRBJ2-4; the match to TRBD2 covers 13 bases. Germline V lookup: CDR1 MNHNS, CDR2 SASEGT. This CDR3 has 17 amino acids. Unmatched junction bases numbered 7, after V lost 8 bases and J lost 0 bases. This CDR3 is CASGGTSGTLAKNIQYF. The CDR3 region has the DNA TGTGCCAGCGGTGGGACTAGCGGGACCCTAGCCAAAAACATTCAGTACTTC.

The chain carries TRBV5-1 and TRBJ1-2, with 9 positions matching TRBD1. CDR1 is SGHRS, CDR2 YFSETQ, per germline. Trimming cost V 4 bases and J 10 bases; bases outside gene matches: 8. The CDR3 is 13 amino acids. The chain's CDR3 is CASSPLRDRAYTF. Written as DNA, the CDR3 is TGCGCCAGCAGCCCGCTCCGGGACAGGGCCTACACCTTC.

This clone was counted between two and nine times. At one boundary the junction diverges from the germline segment, which might be a read error. The chain joins TRBV19 to TRBJ1-4; no clear D. The CDR3 is made up of 14 amino acids. CDR1 and CDR2 from the germline V gene are LNHDA and SQIVND (reference sequence). CDR3 in DNA: TGTGCCTCCACTACGGGAGCCACTAACGAAAAACTGTTTTTT. Amino acids: CASTTGATNEKLFF.

V gene TRBV18 combines with J gene TRBJ1-4; D gene unclear. V was pared by 3 bases and J by 0 bases, with 11 bases between. CDR3 size: 16 residues. CDR1 is KGHSH and CDR2 is LQKENI in the germline V gene. The CDR3 here is CASSPSEIATNEKLFF. In DNA form, the CDR3 reads TGTGCCAGCTCACCTTCAGAAATTGCAACTAATGAAAAACTGTTTTTT.